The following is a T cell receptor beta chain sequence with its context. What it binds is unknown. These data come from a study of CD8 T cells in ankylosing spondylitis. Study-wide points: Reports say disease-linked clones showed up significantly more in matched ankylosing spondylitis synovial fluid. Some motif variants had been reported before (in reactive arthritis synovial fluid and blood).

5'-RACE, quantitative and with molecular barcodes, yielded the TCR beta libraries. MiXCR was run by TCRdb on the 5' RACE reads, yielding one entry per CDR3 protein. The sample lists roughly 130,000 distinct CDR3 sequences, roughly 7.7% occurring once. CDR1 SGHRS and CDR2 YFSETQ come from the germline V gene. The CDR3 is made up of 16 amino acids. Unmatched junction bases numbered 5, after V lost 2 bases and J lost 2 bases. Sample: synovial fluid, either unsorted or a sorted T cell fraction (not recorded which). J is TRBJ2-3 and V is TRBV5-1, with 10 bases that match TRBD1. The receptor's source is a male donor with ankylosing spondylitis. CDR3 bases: TGCGCCAGCAGCTTTTCGGGACAGGGGTCCACAGATACGCAGTATTTT. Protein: CASSFSGQGSTDTQYF.